This T cell receptor beta chain emerged from a study of early T cells in non-severe SARS-CoV-2 infection. On the study more broadly: Sequencing was performed on bulk RNA from unsorted whole blood, leaving chains unpaired. Study observations and caveats: In VDJdb matching, anti-spike CD8 responses were favored while private and CD4 specificities went missing.

Germline values: CDR1 MDHEN, CDR2 SYDVKM. CDR3 length: 11 amino acids. V gave up 5 bases and J gave up 4 bases, with 6 bases separating them. In its sample, this clonotype was seen many times. Its antigen is currently unknown. Individually, cDNA molecules had unique molecular identifiers attached to them. TCRdb passed the 5' RACE reads through MiXCR, listing each CDR3 protein once. The sample gives fewer than 35,000 distinct CDR3 sequences, over 9% of which show up once; approximately 13% is in the top ten. The clonotype originates from an adult who was a healthcare worker with PCR-confirmed SARS-CoV-2 infection or an uninfected control (not recorded which). This chain connects TRBV28 to TRBJ2-7; D is uncertain. Material for sequencing was whole blood. For the CDR3, the DNA is TGTGCCAGCAGTCTTCTTTACGAGCAGTACTTC. As protein: CASSLLYEQYF. Combining the CDR3 with reference TRBV28 and TRBJ2-7 gives the whole variable domain DVKVTQSSRYLVKRTGEKVFLECVQDMDHENMFWYRQDPGLGLRLIYFSYDVKMKEKGDIPEGYSVSREKKERFSLILESASTNQTSMYLCASSLLYEQYFGPGTRLTVT.